This T cell receptor beta chain was sequenced in a study of early T cells in non-severe SARS-CoV-2 infection (dated by TCRdb to about 2021). Background for the entire study: TCR sequencing used bulk RNA from unsorted whole blood, so alpha and beta chains could not be paired.

The paper as a whole reports these results and caveats: Matching against VDJdb was skewed toward anti-spike CD8 responses, likely underestimated virus-specific expansions, and missed private and CD4 specificities.

The study was a case-control design nested within a healthcare worker cohort in London, UK, with weekly nasopharyngeal swab PCR tests and blood sampling. Healthcare workers were enrolled in the week of the UK lockdown, from 23 to 31 March 2020, and were followed every week for up to roughly 16 weeks. To prepare the library, 5' RACE was applied. This sample was sequenced with a NextSeq 500. Unique molecular identifiers were attached to individual cDNA molecules in the TCR library protocol so that sequencing error and PCR bias could be corrected. Sequencing covered both TCR alpha and beta chains, and within each sample the abundances of alpha and beta sequences were tightly co-correlated. Turning to the authors' computational methods: Decombinator V4 was used to annotate TCR sequences for V gene, J gene and CDR3. TCRs were defined as expanded if a significant change between any two time points was detected under a Poisson model with p below 0.0001. TCR abundances were normalised to the total number of TCRs sequenced per sample and expressed as counts per million. TRAV1-2 paired with TRAJ12, TRAJ20 or TRAJ33 defined MAIT TCRs, while TRAV10 paired with TRAJ18 defined iNKT TCRs. VDJdb, accessed 1 November 2021, was searched for CMV, EBV and SARS-CoV-2 annotated TCRs, with TCRs annotated for multiple antigens excluded. The raw public reads went through TCRdb reprocessing: fastp at Q25, MiXCR clone calling, in-frame beta chains kept. Every CDR3 protein is listed once, alongside the most common genes and DNA of its rows. What appears here as the V and J calls and clone size reflects TCRdb's work, not the paper's. For this sample there are around 60,000 distinct CDR3 sequences; approximately 9.3% appear just once. The top ten clonotypes cover around 8.3% of the sample.

V is pruned by 1 base and J by 5 bases, leaving 14 bases of the junction without a gene match. Inclusive of the bounding cysteine and phenylalanine, the CDR3 is 17 residues long. Only CDR3 DNA is held: 51 bases, read in frame from base 1. The germline V gene encodes CDR1 SGHTA and CDR2 FQGTGA. This clonotype was observed at least ten times. No antigen is known for it. Base qualities are not at hand, and no much larger clone is one base apart. Source material: whole blood. This TCR derives from an adult who was a healthcare worker with PCR-confirmed SARS-CoV-2 infection or an uninfected control (not recorded which). This sequence uses TRBV7-3 and TRBJ2-7; TRBD2 fits 7 bases in the junction. The CDR3 protein: CASSLKMSGGRPHEQYF. The bases read TGTGCCAGCAGCTTAAAGATGTCGGGCGGGAGACCCCACGAGCAGTACTTC.